Below, 8 T cell receptor beta chains from the same sample are listed, as sequenced in a study of PD-L1 blockade in urothelial cancer. Profiling relied on immunoSEQ multiplex PCR, and the TCRdb table lists in-frame clones only, not all of them. The repertoire holds under 30,000 clones, with 70% to 80% as singletons. This sample's time point: peripheral blood 6 weeks after treatment start. Here the sequenced sample was PBMCs, taken around atezolizumab (anti-PD-L1) treatment. The origin of the receptors is a man aged 65 to 85 with urothelial cancer.

The J gene is TRBJ2-1, the V gene TRBV6-6, with TRBD2 identical over 8 bases. The V segment lost 8 bases and the J segment 4 bases; nucleotides outside the gene matches: 4. Germline V gene data show CDR1 as MNHNY and CDR2 as SVGAGI (reference sequence). CDR3 length equals 13 residues. CDR3 DNA sequence: TGTGCCAGCCGCAAGCGGGGGTACAATGAGCAGTTCTTC. Its translation is CASRKRGYNEQFF.

This clone was counted between two and nine times. The rearrangement joins TRBV11-2 to TRBJ1-2; 8 bases map to TRBD1. Germline-derived CDR1 and CDR2 are SGHAT and FQNNGV. The length of the CDR3 is 15 residues. J gave up 4 bases and V 7 bases, and 11 bases lay outside the gene matches. The CDR3 sequence is CASTNRQGSTYGYTF. DNA of the CDR3: TGTGCCAGCACCAACAGACAGGGGTCTACCTATGGCTACACCTTC.

The V gene is TRBV11-2, the J gene TRBJ1-6; D remains unclear. This CDR3 has 16 amino acids. The germline CDR1 and CDR2 sequences are SGHAT and FQNNGV. Trimming cost V 7 bases and J 0 bases, with 13 bases left between them. This chain's CDR3 is CASTLKISSYNSPLHF. The CDR3, as DNA: TGTGCCAGCACCCTTAAGATCAGCTCCTATAATTCACCCCTCCACTTT.

The table lists this clone with a count of one. The chain carries TRBV9 and TRBJ2-2; 12 nucleotides align to TRBD2. The CDR3 length is 16 residues. The V segment lost 4 bases and the J segment 7 bases; nucleotides outside the gene matches: 8. Germline V gives CDR1 SGDLS, CDR2 YYNGEE. CDR3 nucleotides: TGTGCCAGCAGCCCGGGGACTAGCGGGTACGGCGGGGAGCTGTTTTTT. Translation: CASSPGTSGYGGELFF. The complete variable domain, with remaining parts taken from reference TRBV9 and TRBJ2-2, reads DSGVTQTPKHLITATGQRVTLRCSPRSGDLSVYWYQQSLDQGLQFLIQYYNGEERAKGNILERFSAQQFPDLHSELNLSSLELGDSALYFCASSPGTSGYGGELFFGEGSRLTVL.

The chain has TRBV30 and TRBJ1-5, with D maybe TRBD1 (5 bases). The CDR3 has 14 amino acids. Germline V gene lookup returns CDR1 GTSNPN and CDR2 SVGIG (reference sequence). Trimming pared 2 bases from V and 8 bases from J, leaving 16 bases between. This chain's CDR3 is CAWSQFTGVEPQHF. The CDR3 nucleotides read TGTGCCTGGAGTCAATTCACAGGAGTGGAGCCCCAGCATTTT. Combining the CDR3 with reference TRBV30 and TRBJ1-5 gives the whole variable domain SQTIHQWPATLVQPVGSPLSLECTVEGTSNPNLYWYRQAAGRGLQLLFYSVGIGQISSEVPQNLSASRPQDRQFILSSKKLLLSDSGFYLCAWSQFTGVEPQHFGDGTRLSIL.

The chain is built from TRBV4-2 and TRBJ2-2; TRBD2 is a possible D gene (6 bases). V was cut by 5 bases and J by 6 bases, with 13 bases left in between. Germline CDR1 and CDR2: LGHNA and YNFKEQ. The CDR3 runs to 14 residues. CDR3 nucleotide sequence: TGTGCCAGCAGCAATGCGGGGATTGCCGGGGAGCTGTTTTTT. This translates into CASSNAGIAGELFF.

This sequence joins TRBV4-2 and TRBJ2-4; D is unclear. Germline CDR1 reads LGHNA; CDR2 reads YNFKEQ. The CDR3 is 15 residues long. The V and J ends lost 4 bases and 0 bases respectively, with 10 bases between them. As DNA, the CDR3 is TGTGCCAGCAGCCCAAGTACTGGAGCCAAAAACATTCAGTACTTC. It specifies CASSPSTGAKNIQYF.

The genes are TRBV19 and TRBJ1-6; 8 nucleotides align to TRBD1. The CDR3 is 14 residues long. Germline V gene data show CDR1 as LNHDA and CDR2 as SQIVND (reference sequence). Trimming took 4 bases from V and 8 from J; bases not matched to a gene: 4. CDR3 sequence: CASSKQGGDSPLHF. The DNA of the CDR3 is TGTGCCAGTAGTAAACAGGGGGGTGATTCACCCCTCCACTTT.